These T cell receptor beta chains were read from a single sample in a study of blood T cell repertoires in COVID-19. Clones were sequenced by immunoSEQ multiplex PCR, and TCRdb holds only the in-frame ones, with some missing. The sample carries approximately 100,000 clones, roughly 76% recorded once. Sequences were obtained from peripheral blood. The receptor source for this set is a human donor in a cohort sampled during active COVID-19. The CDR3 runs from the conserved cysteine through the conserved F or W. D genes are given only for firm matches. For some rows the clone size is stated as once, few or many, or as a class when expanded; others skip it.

DNA: TGCAGCGCTTCGGGACAGATGAACACTGAAGCTTTCTTT
CDR3: CSASGQMNTEAFF
D: TRBD1
size: .
V: TRBV29-1
J: TRBJ1-1
length: 13

DNA: TGTGCCAGCAAAATTTCAGGGGCACGCGAGCAGTACTTC
CDR3: CASKISGAREQYF
D: .
size: .
V: TRBV12-3/TRBV12-4
J: TRBJ2-7
length: 13

DNA: TGTGCCAGCAGCTCCGGTGGGGCTATCTACGAGCAGTACTTC
CDR3: CASSSGGAIYEQYF
D: .
size: .
V: TRBV9
J: TRBJ2-7
length: 14

DNA: TGCAGTGCTAGTAGCAAGTCTGGCTACACCTTC
CDR3: CSASSKSGYTF
D: .
size: .
V: TRBV20-1
J: TRBJ1-2
length: 11

DNA: TGTGCCAGCAGCGAGCAGGGTCAGATCGCTTTCTTT
CDR3: CASSEQGQIAFF
D: .
size: once
V: TRBV7-3
J: TRBJ1-1
length: 12

DNA: TGTGCCAGCAGCTTGGATTACAGCTCCTACAATGAGCAGTTCTTC
CDR3: CASSLDYSSYNEQFF
D: .
size: .
V: TRBV7-2
J: TRBJ2-1
length: 15

DNA: TGTGCCAGTAGCGTTACTAGCGGGGGGAACACAGATACGCAGTATTTT
CDR3: CASSVTSGGNTDTQYF
D: TRBD2
size: .
V: TRBV19
J: TRBJ2-3
length: 16

DNA: TGTGCCAGTAGCCCGCGTGGGCGGGAAAGGAGCTACGAGCAGTACTTC
CDR3: CASSPRGRERSYEQYF
D: .
size: .
V: TRBV19
J: TRBJ2-7
length: 16

DNA: TGTGCCAGCAGCCAAGAAACAGGGCTCCGCCAAGAGACCCAGTACTTC
CDR3: CASSQETGLRQETQYF
D: .
size: .
V: TRBV3-1/TRBV3-2
J: TRBJ2-5
length: 16

DNA: TGCGCCAGCAGCTGGGAACCGGGACAGAACTATGGCTACACCTTC
CDR3: CASSWEPGQNYGYTF
D: TRBD1
size: .
V: TRBV5-1
J: TRBJ1-2
length: 15

DNA: TGTGCCAGCAGTTACTCGTATCACGGCCCCCGGGGGGCGTCCTACAATGAGCAGTTCTTC
CDR3: CASSYSYHGPRGASYNEQFF
D: .
size: .
V: TRBV6-2/TRBV6-3
J: TRBJ2-1
length: 20

DNA: TGTGCCAGCAGCTTCCCGACCACCGGGACAGGGGCATACGAGCAGTACTTC
CDR3: CASSFPTTGTGAYEQYF
D: TRBD1
size: .
V: TRBV11-2
J: TRBJ2-7
length: 17

DNA: TGTGCCAGCAGTCCAGGGGGAGACTATGGCTACACCTTC
CDR3: CASSPGGDYGYTF
D: TRBD1
size: .
V: TRBV6-5
J: TRBJ1-2
length: 13

DNA: TGTGCCAGCAGCTTGGAAGGCGGTGGGGCCAACGTCCTGACTTTC
CDR3: CASSLEGGGANVLTF
D: .
size: .
V: TRBV5-5
J: TRBJ2-6
length: 15

DNA: TGTGCCAGCAGTTTATATTCGTCTGGAGGTAATCAGCCCCAGCATTTT
CDR3: CASSLYSSGGNQPQHF
D: .
size: .
V: TRBV27
J: TRBJ1-5
length: 16

DNA: TGTGCCAGCAGCTGGCTGACAGGGGGAGAGACCCAGTACTTC
CDR3: CASSWLTGGETQYF
D: TRBD1
size: .
V: TRBV5-6
J: TRBJ2-5
length: 14

DNA: TGTGCCAGCAGTTTGGGCGCTCGTGAGTTTTTT
CDR3: CASSLGAREFF
D: .
size: .
V: TRBV27
J: TRBJ1-4
length: 11

DNA: TGTGCCAGCAGCGAGGGCCCGGGACTATATACGCAGTATTTT
CDR3: CASSEGPGLYTQYF
D: TRBD2
size: .
V: TRBV7-3
J: TRBJ2-3
length: 14

DNA: TGTGCCAGCAGCCTAGGGGGCAACCGTGAAAAACTGTTTTTT
CDR3: CASSLGGNREKLFF
D: TRBD1
size: .
V: TRBV27
J: TRBJ1-4
length: 14

DNA: TGTGCCAGCAGCTTAGCGGCTGGTGCGGCATCTGGGGCCAACGTCCTGACTTTC
CDR3: CASSLAAGAASGANVLTF
D: .
size: .
V: TRBV11-2
J: TRBJ2-6
length: 18

DNA: TGTGCCAGCAGCTTAGGTTCAGGGACTGGCGAGCAGTACTTC
CDR3: CASSLGSGTGEQYF
D: .
size: few
V: TRBV7-6
J: TRBJ2-7
length: 14

DNA: TGTGCCAGCAGCAAACGGGGGCGGGTTTTAGCGGGGGGCTACCGGAAGTCCTACGAGCAGTACTTC
CDR3: CASSKRGRVLAGGYRKSYEQYF
D: .
size: .
V: TRBV21-1
J: TRBJ2-7
length: 22

DNA: TGTGCCATCAGTGAAGATCAGGCGGGCCCGACCTACGAGCAGTACTTC
CDR3: CAISEDQAGPTYEQYF
D: .
size: .
V: TRBV10-3
J: TRBJ2-7
length: 16

DNA: TGTGCCAGCAGCGTCGGGTGGACGGGAAGCGCTTTCTTT
CDR3: CASSVGWTGSAFF
D: .
size: .
V: TRBV9
J: TRBJ1-1
length: 13

DNA: TGTGCCAGCCGACCTCGGGAGGGCCGGGACGAGCAGTACTTC
CDR3: CASRPREGRDEQYF
D: TRBD2
size: .
V: TRBV2
J: TRBJ2-7
length: 14

DNA: TGCGCCAGCAGCCAAGATCAGGTCTATGGCTACACCTTC
CDR3: CASSQDQVYGYTF
D: .
size: .
V: TRBV4-1
J: TRBJ1-2
length: 13

DNA: TGTGCCAGCAGCTCCTGGACTAGCGGTTCCTACGAGCAGTACTTC
CDR3: CASSSWTSGSYEQYF
D: TRBD2
size: .
V: TRBV7-3
J: TRBJ2-7
length: 15